Presented here are 27 T cell receptor beta chains from one specimen sequenced in a study of post-analysis software for immune sequencing data. Notes on the study in general: Comparison of patients with controls showed a handful of TRBV segments more frequent in patients, TRBV5-6, TRBV5-1 and TRBV20-1 among them.

The library was made from cDNA and included unique molecular identifiers. MiXCR, applied by TCRdb to the PCR reads, yields one record per CDR3 protein. This sample has 700,000 to 800,000 distinct CDR3 sequences, with around 27% found just once. These receptors' antigens are unknown. Sequencing input: blood. The receptors were sampled from a girl aged 10 to 17 with multiple sclerosis.

This clonotype was observed at least ten times. This sequence joins TRBV29-1 and TRBJ2-7, with D maybe TRBD2 (5 bases). Trimming took off 7 bases at V and 1 base at J, with 14 bases between the two ends. Germline CDR1 is SQVTM and CDR2 is ANQGSEA. This CDR3 spans 13 amino acids. CDR3 residues: CSGSSGSSYEQYF. For the CDR3, the DNA is TGCAGCGGATCCTCGGGGAGTTCCTACGAGCAGTACTTC.

The rearrangement uses TRBV9 and TRBJ1-2; 7 nucleotides line up with TRBD1. The CDR3 extends over 14 amino acids. Losses at the gene ends were 0 bases for V and 4 bases for J; bases not matched to a gene: 3. Germline CDR1 is SGDLS and CDR2 is YYNGEE. The CDR3 sequence is CASSVGGQSYGYTF. The CDR3 nucleotides are TGTGCCAGCAGCGTAGGGGGACAGTCCTATGGCTACACCTTC.

The chain uses TRBV7-9 and TRBJ1-5; possible D gene TRBD1, 5 bases. From germline, CDR1 is SEHNR and CDR2 FQNEAQ (reference sequence). Trimming took 5 bases from V and 1 from J, leaving 12 bases between them. The CDR3 has 15 amino acids. The CDR3 loop reads CASSEGRGSNQPQHF. The CDR3 bases are TGTGCCAGCAGCGAGGGCCGGGGGAGCAATCAGCCCCAGCATTTT.

The chain employs TRBV27 and TRBJ2-2; TRBD1 matches at 9 bases. Germline V gene data show CDR1 as MNHEY and CDR2 as SMNVEV (reference sequence). The CDR3 has 13 residues. J lost 7 bases, V lost 4 bases, and 1 base had no gene match. CDR3 residues: CASSWTGDGELFF. The CDR3 region has the DNA TGTGCCAGCAGTTGGACAGGGGACGGGGAGCTGTTTTTT.

This clonotype was observed at least ten times. This chain uses TRBV29-1 with TRBJ2-1, with TRBD2 matching 10 bases. Germline CDR1 and CDR2: SQVTM and ANQGSEA. The CDR3 contains 15 residues. The trim removed 7 bases at V and 4 bases at J, leaving 10 bases unmatched. CDR3 sequence reads: CSAYSTSGDYNEQFF. In DNA form, the CDR3 reads TGCAGCGCATACTCAACTAGCGGGGATTACAATGAGCAGTTCTTC.

Details on this clonotype: One junction end does not reproduce the germline sequence, and a read error may be involved. The chain carries TRBV20-1 and TRBJ2-4; no definite D call. The DNA end is more similar to TRBJ2-7, so the J call may be wrong. The CDR3 consists of 14 residues. Per germline, CDR1 DFQATT and CDR2 SNEGSKA (reference sequence). CDR3 DNA: TGCAGCGCTAGAGATGACTGGGCAGCCTACGAGCAGTACTTC. Encoded protein: CSARDDWAAYEQYF.

This clonotype occurred a few times. The rearrangement uses TRBV20-1 and TRBJ2-5; tentatively, D is TRBD2 (6 bases). The CDR3 runs 14 residues. CDR1 is DFQATT, CDR2 SNEGSKA, per germline (reference sequence). Trimming took 7 bases from V and 2 from J, leaving 17 bases between them. The CDR3 sequence: CSVREDGVQETQYF. Written as DNA, the CDR3 is TGCAGTGTTAGGGAGGATGGAGTTCAAGAGACCCAGTACTTC.

The V gene is TRBV7-9, the J gene TRBJ2-5, with TRBD2 matching over 13 bases. The DNA matches TRBJ2-7 better at its end, which makes the J call doubtful. Germline V gene sequence: CDR1 SEHNR, CDR2 FQNEAQ (reference sequence). This CDR3 has 14 amino acids. CDR3 residues: CASSLRLAGGEQYF. The DNA of the CDR3 is TGTGCCAGCAGCTTACGACTAGCGGGAGGCGAGCAGTACTTC.

J is TRBJ2-3 and V is TRBV7-8, with 7 positions matching TRBD2. V was pared by 3 bases and J by 4 bases, with 7 bases of the junction left unmatched. There are 15 residues in the CDR3. The germline V gene has CDR1 SGHVS and CDR2 FQNEAQ. CDR3 sequence: CASSFRQRDPDTQYF. In nucleotides, the CDR3 is TGTGCCAGCAGCTTTCGGCAGCGGGACCCAGATACGCAGTATTTT.

The chain's CDR3 is CASKAGNYGYTF. The DNA for the CDR3 is TGTGCCAGCAAGGCAGGGAACTATGGCTACACCTTC. The chain is built from TRBV6-5 and TRBJ1-2; D might be TRBD1 (5 bases). The CDR3 length is 12 residues. Looked up from germline, CDR1 is MNHEY and CDR2 is SVGAGI. V lost 7 bases to trimming and J lost 2 bases, with 8 bases between them.

This clonotype has only a few counts. For the CDR3, the DNA is TGTGCCACCAGTGATCGCGGATCTCAAGAGACCCAGTACTTC. Its translation: CATSDRGSQETQYF. This chain joins TRBV24-1 and TRBJ2-5; the D is unclear. V lost 3 bases and J 2 bases, leaving 9 bases between the germline ends. This CDR3 contains 14 residues. Germline V gives CDR1 KGHDR, CDR2 SFDVKD.

For this clonotype: A read error may produce the germline difference seen at one junction end. The gene calls are TRBV5-1 and TRBJ2-5; tentative D call: TRBD1 (6 bases). Germline V CDR1 and CDR2: SGHRS, YFSETQ. This CDR3 comprises 15 residues. The CDR3 sequence: CASSFPQGSQETQYF. CDR3 DNA: TGCGCCAGCAGCTTCCCACAGGGAAGCCAAGAGACTCAGTACTTC.

On this clonotype itself: A much larger clone lies a single base off, so this may be a read error. This chain connects TRBV9 to TRBJ2-4; 10 bases match TRBD1. Trimming removed 7 bases from V and 6 bases from J; junction bases left unmatched: 10. Germline V gene sequence: CDR1 SGDLS, CDR2 YYNGEE. The CDR3 loop spans 15 amino acids. The CDR3 DNA is TGTGCCAGCGGCGGAAGACAGGGGGCCGGAAACATTCAGTACTTC. Its protein product is CASGGRQGAGNIQYF.

This chain links TRBV4-1 with TRBJ1-6; D is perhaps TRBD1 (6 bases). CDR3 length: 16 amino acids. CDR1 and CDR2 (germline): MGHRA, YSYEKL. Trimming took off 3 bases at V and 10 bases at J, with 19 bases between the two ends. The CDR3 is CASSQARGALGSPLHF. For the CDR3, the DNA is TGCGCCAGCAGCCAGGCTCGGGGGGCCCTCGGGTCACCCCTCCACTTT.

The rearrangement links TRBV20-1 to TRBJ2-1; either TRBD1 or TRBD2 may supply D (6 bases each). There are 15 residues in the CDR3. Trimming shortened V by 0 bases and J by 7 bases, and 16 bases separated the two germline ends. Per the germline V gene, CDR1 is DFQATT and CDR2 is SNEGSKA (reference sequence). In DNA form, the CDR3 reads TGCAGTGCTAGAGATCCTCGGGGGCCCTCGAATGAGCAGTTCTTC. It is translated as CSARDPRGPSNEQFF.

This clonotype was seen repeatedly, ten times or more. The CDR3 sequence is CSARPRAGAYNEQFF. For the CDR3, the DNA is TGCAGTGCGCGTCCCCGAGCGGGAGCGTACAATGAGCAGTTCTTC. The chain employs TRBV20-1 and TRBJ2-1; 8 bases agree with TRBD2. The CDR3 spans 15 residues. CDR1 and CDR2 from the germline V gene are DFQATT and SNEGSKA (reference sequence). V shed 6 bases, J shed 4 bases, and the junction held 11 bases outside the gene matches.

This clonotype was detected a few times. The chain links TRBV6-1 to TRBJ1-2; no definite D call. CDR1 and CDR2 (germline): MNHNS, SASEGT. The CDR3 has 15 residues. The V end lost 4 bases, the J end lost 6 bases, and 18 bases lay between the germline ends. CDR3 sequence (DNA): TGTGCCAGCAGTGCGCGACTGGACGTAGTTGATGGCTACACCTTC. This encodes CASSARLDVVDGYTF.

The chain recombines TRBV16 with TRBJ2-5; D possibly corresponds to TRBD1 (6 bases). Germline loops: CDR1 KGHSY, CDR2 FQNENV. Trimming cost V 3 bases and J 2 bases, with 13 bases left between them. The CDR3 extends over 15 amino acids. DNA for the CDR3: TGTGCCAGCAGCCACCCAGACAGGACTCAAGAGACCCAGTACTTC. Amino acids: CASSHPDRTQETQYF.

The sample holds a few counts of this clonotype. The chain links TRBV12-3 or TRBV12-4 to TRBJ1-4; D perhaps matches TRBD1 (5 bases). V was pared by 6 bases and J by 3 bases, with 11 bases between. The CDR3 contains 14 residues. The CDR3 bases are TGTGCCAGCAGGGACATTGGAGCTAATGAAAAACTGTTTTTT. Its protein is CASRDIGANEKLFF.

The chain has TRBV3-1 and TRBJ2-4, with D unresolved. The germline V and J ends were trimmed by 0 bases and 4 bases, with 4 bases remaining between them. The CDR3 sequence is 13 residues long. CDR1 and CDR2 from the germline V gene are LGHDT and YNNKEL (reference sequence). The CDR3 region has the DNA TGTGCCAGCAGCCAAGAGTTGAAAAACATTCAGTACTTC. Protein sequence: CASSQELKNIQYF.

This sequence joins TRBV3-1 and TRBJ2-5; the D gene is possibly TRBD2 (6 bases). Germline V gene data show CDR1 as LGHDT and CDR2 as YNNKEL (reference sequence). The CDR3 loop spans 13 amino acids. V dropped 0 bases and J dropped 11 bases, with 13 bases sitting between them. Here the CDR3 DNA reads TGTGCCAGCAGCCAAGATCTTTTTGGGGGGCAGTACTTC. Encoded protein: CASSQDLFGGQYF.

The CDR3 coding sequence is TGTGCCAGCAGCTTAGAGTCGGGGACCAGTGAAGCTTTCTTT. Amino acid sequence: CASSLESGTSEAFF. V is TRBV7-2 and J is TRBJ1-1; maybe TRBD1 (5 bases). Per the germline V gene, CDR1 is SGHTA and CDR2 is FQGNSA. V was pared by 1 base and J by 7 bases, with 13 bases between. The CDR3 has 14 residues.

The chain recombines TRBV27 with TRBJ2-3; perhaps D is TRBD1 or TRBD2 (5 bases each). Germline lookup yields CDR1 MNHEY and CDR2 SMNVEV (reference sequence). Trimming took 5 bases from V and 4 from J, leaving 16 bases between them. The CDR3 has 15 residues. CDR3 residues: CASSPSPGTADTQYF. The CDR3 DNA reads as TGTGCCAGCAGTCCCTCCCCCGGGACCGCAGATACGCAGTATTTT.

Only a few counts were recorded for this clonotype. This chain uses TRBV6-5 with TRBJ1-6; D is possibly TRBD1 (6 bases). V shed 4 bases and J shed 9 bases, with 13 bases lying between them. Germline CDR1 reads MNHEY; CDR2 reads SVGAGI. CDR3 length: 14 residues. CDR3 nucleotide sequence: TGTGCCAGCAGTTCCGGGGGGGCGAGTTCACCCCTCCACTTT. It codes for CASSSGGASSPLHF.

The rearrangement uses TRBV5-5 and TRBJ2-3, with 7 bases identical to TRBD1. This CDR3 is 16 amino acids long. Trimming at V came to 7 bases and at J to 1 base, leaving 12 bases not matched to a gene. Germline assignment: CDR1 SGHKS and CDR2 YYEKEE (reference sequence). The CDR3 DNA reads TGTGCCAGCCCCTCAGGGGGTATGATCGGCACAGATACGCAGTATTTT. This gives the protein CASPSGGMIGTDTQYF. The variable domain in full, with the rest retrieved from reference TRBV5-5 and TRBJ2-3, is DAGVTQSPTHLIKTRGQQVTLRCSPISGHKSVSWYQQVLGQGPQFIFQYYEKEERGRGNFPDRFSARQFPNYSSELNVNALLLGDSALYLCASPSGGMIGTDTQYFGPGTRLTVL.

The chain joins TRBV2 to TRBJ2-3, with D perhaps matching TRBD1 (6 bases). This CDR3 spans 15 amino acids. Deletions cut 7 bases from V and 7 bases from J, with 21 bases between. Germline V gene sequence: CDR1 SNHLY, CDR2 FYNNEI. The CDR3 sequence: CASKEGQGPLHTQYF. DNA of the CDR3: TGTGCCAGCAAGGAAGGGCAGGGGCCTTTGCATACGCAGTATTTT.

The V call is TRBV12-3 or TRBV12-4, the J call TRBJ2-5; D is unclear. The CDR3 totals 15 residues. V was shortened by 8 bases and J by 1 base, with 17 bases between the two germline ends. The chain's CDR3 is CASALGPGTQETQYF. In DNA, the CDR3 is TGTGCCAGCGCTTTGGGCCCCGGTACCCAAGAGACCCAGTACTTC.